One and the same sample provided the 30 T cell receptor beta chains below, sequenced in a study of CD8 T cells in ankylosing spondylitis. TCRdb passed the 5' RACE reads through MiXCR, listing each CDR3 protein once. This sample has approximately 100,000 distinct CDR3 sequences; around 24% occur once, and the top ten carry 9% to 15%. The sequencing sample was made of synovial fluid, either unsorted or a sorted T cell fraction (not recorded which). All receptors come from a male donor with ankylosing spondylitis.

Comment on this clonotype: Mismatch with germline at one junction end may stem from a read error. The CDR3 spells CASGQQGAGANVLTF. The CDR3 coding sequence is TGTGCCAGCGGCCAACAGGGCGCTGGGGCCAACGTCCTGACTTTC. V usage is TRBV3-1 and J usage is TRBJ2-6; maybe TRBD1 (6 bases). CDR3 length: 15 residues. Germline assignment: CDR1 LGHDT and CDR2 YNNKEL (reference sequence).

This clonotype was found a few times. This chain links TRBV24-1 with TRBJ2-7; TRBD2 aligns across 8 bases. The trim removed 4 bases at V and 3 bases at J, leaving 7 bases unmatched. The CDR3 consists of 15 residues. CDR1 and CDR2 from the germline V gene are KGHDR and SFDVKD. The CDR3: CATSDPGRDHYEQYF. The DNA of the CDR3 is TGTGCCACCAGTGACCCCGGGAGGGACCACTACGAGCAGTACTTC.

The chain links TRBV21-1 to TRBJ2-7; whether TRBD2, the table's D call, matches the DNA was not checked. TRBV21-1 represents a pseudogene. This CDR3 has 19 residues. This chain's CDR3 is CASSRTRGLAGAPSHEQYV. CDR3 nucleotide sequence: TGTGCCAGCAGCCGAACCCGGGGACTAGCGGGAGCTCCGTCCCACGAGCAGTACGTC.

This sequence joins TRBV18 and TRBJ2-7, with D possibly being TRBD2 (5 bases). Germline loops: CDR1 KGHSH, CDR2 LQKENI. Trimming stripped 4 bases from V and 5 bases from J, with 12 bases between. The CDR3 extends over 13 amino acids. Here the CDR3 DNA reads TGTGCCAGCTCACTACGGGCGGGTAACGAGCAGTACGTC. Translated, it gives CASSLRAGNEQYV.

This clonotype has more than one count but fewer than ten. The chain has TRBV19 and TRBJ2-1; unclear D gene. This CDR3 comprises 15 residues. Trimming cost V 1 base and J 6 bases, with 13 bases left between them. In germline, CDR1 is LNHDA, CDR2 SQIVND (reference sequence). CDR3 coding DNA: TGTGCCAGTAGTATAGGGTATAGTAGGGCCAATGAGCAGTTCTTC. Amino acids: CASSIGYSRANEQFF.

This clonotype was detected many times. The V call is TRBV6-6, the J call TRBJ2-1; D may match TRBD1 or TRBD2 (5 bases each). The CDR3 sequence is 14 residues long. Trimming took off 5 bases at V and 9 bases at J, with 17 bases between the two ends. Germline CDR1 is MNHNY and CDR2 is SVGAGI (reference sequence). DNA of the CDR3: TGTGCCAGCAGTAGTCGGGACCCCATGGCTGAGCAGTTCTTC. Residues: CASSSRDPMAEQFF.

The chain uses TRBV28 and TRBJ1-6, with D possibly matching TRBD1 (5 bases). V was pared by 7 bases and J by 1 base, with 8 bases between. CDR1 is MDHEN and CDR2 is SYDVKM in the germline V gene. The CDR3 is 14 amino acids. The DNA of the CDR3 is TGTGCCAGCATCGGGGCGTCCTATAATTCACCCCTCCACTTT. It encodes CASIGASYNSPLHF.

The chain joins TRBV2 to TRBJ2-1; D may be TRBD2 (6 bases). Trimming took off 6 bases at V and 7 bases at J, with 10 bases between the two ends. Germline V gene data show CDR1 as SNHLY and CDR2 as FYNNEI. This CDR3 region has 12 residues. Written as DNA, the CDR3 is TGTGCCAGCAGGGCGACTAGTAATGAGCAGTTCTTC. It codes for CASRATSNEQFF.

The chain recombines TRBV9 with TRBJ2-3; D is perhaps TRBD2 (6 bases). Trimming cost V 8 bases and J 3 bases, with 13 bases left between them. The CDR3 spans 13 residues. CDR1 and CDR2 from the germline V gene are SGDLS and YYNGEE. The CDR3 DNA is TGTGCCAGTAGGAGGGGTACGACAGATACGCAGTATTTT. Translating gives CASRRGTTDTQYF.

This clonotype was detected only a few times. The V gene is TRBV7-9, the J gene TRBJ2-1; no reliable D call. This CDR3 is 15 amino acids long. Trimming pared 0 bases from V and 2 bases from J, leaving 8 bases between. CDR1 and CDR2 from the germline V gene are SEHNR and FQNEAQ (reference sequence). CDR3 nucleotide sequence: TGTGCCAGCAGCTTAGCCAGCTTCACCTACAATGAGCAGTTCTTC. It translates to CASSLASFTYNEQFF.

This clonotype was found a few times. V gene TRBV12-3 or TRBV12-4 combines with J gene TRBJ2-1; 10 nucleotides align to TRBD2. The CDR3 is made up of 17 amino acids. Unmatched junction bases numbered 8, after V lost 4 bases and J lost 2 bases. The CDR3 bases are TGTGCCAGCAGTTCGATAAGACTAGCGGGCCCCTACAATGAGCAGTTCTTC. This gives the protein CASSSIRLAGPYNEQFF.

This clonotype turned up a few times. The CDR3 bases are TGTGCCAGCAGTCCCTGGGTAGTTTCGGATACGCAGTATTTT. Protein sequence: CASSPWVVSDTQYF. This sequence joins TRBV28 and TRBJ2-3; D unclear. CDR3 length: 14 amino acids. V lost 5 bases and J 6 bases, leaving 15 bases between the germline ends. The germline CDR1 and CDR2 sequences are MDHEN and SYDVKM.

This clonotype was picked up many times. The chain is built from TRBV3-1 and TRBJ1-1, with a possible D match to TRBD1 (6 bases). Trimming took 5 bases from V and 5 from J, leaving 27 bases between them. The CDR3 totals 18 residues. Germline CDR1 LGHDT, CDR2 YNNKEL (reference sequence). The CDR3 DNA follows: TGTGCCAGCAGCACTCTCCCTTTTGACTACAGGGCAATTACTGAAGCTTTCTTT. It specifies CASSTLPFDYRAITEAFF.

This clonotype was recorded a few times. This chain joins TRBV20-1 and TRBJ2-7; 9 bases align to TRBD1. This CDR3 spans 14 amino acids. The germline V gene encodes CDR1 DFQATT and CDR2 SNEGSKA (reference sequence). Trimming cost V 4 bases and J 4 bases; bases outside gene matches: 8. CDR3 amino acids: CSAKVGTGLYEQYF. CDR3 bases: TGCAGTGCTAAAGTCGGGACAGGGCTTTACGAGCAGTACTTC.

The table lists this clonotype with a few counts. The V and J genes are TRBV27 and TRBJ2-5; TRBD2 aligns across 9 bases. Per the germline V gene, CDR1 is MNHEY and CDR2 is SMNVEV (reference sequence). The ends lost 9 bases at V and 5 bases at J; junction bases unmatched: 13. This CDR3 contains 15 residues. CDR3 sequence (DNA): TGTGCCAGGGATGATAGCGGGAGTTTATCGGAGACCCAGTACTTC. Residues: CARDDSGSLSETQYF.

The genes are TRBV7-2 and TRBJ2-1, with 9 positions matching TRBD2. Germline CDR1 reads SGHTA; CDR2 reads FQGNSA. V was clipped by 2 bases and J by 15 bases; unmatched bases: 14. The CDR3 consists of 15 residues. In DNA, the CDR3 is TGTGCCAGCAGCTTAAGAGCGGGAGGAGATGTGAGAGGGTTCTTC. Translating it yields CASSLRAGGDVRGFF.

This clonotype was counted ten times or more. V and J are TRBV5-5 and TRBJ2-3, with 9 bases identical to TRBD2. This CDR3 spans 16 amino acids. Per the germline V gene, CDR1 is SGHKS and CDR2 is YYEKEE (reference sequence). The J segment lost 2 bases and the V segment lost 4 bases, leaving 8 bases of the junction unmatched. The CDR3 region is CASSRTLAGNTDTQYF. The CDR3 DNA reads TGTGCCAGCAGCCGAACCCTAGCGGGAAACACAGATACGCAGTATTTT.

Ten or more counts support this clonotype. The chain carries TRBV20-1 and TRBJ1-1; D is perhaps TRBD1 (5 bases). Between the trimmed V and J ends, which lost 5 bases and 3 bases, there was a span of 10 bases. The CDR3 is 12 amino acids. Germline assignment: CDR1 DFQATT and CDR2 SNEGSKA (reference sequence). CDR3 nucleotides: TGCAGTGCTCGCACGGGGGACACTGAAGCTTTCTTT. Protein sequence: CSARTGDTEAFF.

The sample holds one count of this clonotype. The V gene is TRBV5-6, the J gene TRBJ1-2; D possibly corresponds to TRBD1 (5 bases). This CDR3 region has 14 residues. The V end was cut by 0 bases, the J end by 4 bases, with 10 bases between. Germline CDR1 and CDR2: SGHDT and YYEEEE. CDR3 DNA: TGTGCCAGCAGCTTGGCAGGGTTAGGCTATGGCTACACCTTC. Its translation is CASSLAGLGYGYTF.

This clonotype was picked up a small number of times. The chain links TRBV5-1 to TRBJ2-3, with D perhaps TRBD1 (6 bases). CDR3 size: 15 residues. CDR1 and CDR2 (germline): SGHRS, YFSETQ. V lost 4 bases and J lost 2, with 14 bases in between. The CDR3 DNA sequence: TGCGCCAGCAGCAATATGCAGGGGTCCACAGATACGCAGTATTTT. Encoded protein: CASSNMQGSTDTQYF.

The CDR3, as DNA: TGCAGCGTTGTTACTAGCGGCCTGGGGGAGCAGTTCTTC. This encodes CSVVTSGLGEQFF. The chain employs TRBV29-1 and TRBJ2-1; 8 bases fit TRBD2. The CDR3 has 13 residues. Per the germline V gene, CDR1 is SQVTM and CDR2 is ANQGSEA. After removal of 4 bases from V and 10 bases from J, the junction contained 9 bases not matched to a gene.

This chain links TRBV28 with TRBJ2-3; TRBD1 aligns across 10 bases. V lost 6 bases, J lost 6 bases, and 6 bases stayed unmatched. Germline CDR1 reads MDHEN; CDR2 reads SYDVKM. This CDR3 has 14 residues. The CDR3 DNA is TGTGCCAGCAGCACCGACAGGGGGCTTGATACGCAGTATTTT. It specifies CASSTDRGLDTQYF.

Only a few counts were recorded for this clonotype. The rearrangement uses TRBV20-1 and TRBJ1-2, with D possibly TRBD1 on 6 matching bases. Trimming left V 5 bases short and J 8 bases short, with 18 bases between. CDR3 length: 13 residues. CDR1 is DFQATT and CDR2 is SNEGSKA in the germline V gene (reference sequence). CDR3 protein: CSASTGGGHGYTF. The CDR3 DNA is TGCAGTGCTTCCACGGGAGGGGGGCACGGCTACACCTTC.

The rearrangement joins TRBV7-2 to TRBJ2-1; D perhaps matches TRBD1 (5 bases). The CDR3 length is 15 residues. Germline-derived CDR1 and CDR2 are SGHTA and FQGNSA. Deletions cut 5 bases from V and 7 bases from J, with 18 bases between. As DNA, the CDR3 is TGTGCCAGCAGCCCCCTCCAGGGTTCAAGGAATGAGCAGTTCTTC. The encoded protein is CASSPLQGSRNEQFF.

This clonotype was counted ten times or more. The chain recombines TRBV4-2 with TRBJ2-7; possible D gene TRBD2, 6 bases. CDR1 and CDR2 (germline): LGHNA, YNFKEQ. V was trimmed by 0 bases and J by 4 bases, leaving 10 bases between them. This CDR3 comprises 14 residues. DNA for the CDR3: TGTGCCAGCAGCCAAGATAGCGGCTCTTACGAGCAGTACTTC. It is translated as CASSQDSGSYEQYF.

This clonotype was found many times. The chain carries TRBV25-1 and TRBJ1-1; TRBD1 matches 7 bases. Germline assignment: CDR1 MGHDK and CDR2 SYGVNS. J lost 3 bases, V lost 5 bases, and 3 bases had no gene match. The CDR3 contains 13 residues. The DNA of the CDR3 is TGTGCCAGCAGTCGGCAGGGGGACACTGAAGCTTTCTTT. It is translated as CASSRQGDTEAFF.

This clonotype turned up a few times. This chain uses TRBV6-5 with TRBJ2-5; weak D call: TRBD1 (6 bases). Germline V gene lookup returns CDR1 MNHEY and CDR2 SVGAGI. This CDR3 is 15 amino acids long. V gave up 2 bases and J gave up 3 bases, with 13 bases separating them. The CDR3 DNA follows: TGTGCCAGCAGTTACCCGTCAAGGGGGAAAGAGACCCAGTACTTC. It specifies CASSYPSRGKETQYF.

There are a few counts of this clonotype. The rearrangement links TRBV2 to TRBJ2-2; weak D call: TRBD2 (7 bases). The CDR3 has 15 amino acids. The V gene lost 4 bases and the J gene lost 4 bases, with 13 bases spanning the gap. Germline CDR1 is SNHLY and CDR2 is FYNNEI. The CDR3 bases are TGTGCCAGCAGTGGGGGAGGGGGGCGCACCGGGGAGCTGTTTTTT. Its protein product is CASSGGGGRTGELFF.

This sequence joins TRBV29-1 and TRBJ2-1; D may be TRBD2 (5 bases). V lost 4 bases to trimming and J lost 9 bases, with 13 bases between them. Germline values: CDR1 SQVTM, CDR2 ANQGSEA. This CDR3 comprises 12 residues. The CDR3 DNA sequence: TGCAGCGTTGGGAGCGGAGAGGGTGAGCAGTTCTTC. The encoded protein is CSVGSGEGEQFF.

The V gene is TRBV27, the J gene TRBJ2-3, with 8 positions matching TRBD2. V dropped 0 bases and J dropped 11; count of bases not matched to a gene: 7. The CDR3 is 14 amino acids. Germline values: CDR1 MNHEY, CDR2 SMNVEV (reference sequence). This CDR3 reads CASSLSGRAVMQYF. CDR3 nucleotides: TGTGCCAGCAGTTTATCCGGGAGGGCCGTGATGCAGTATTTT.